This T cell receptor beta chain was sequenced for a study of a mutant IDH1 vaccine in newly diagnosed glioma. The CDR3 contains 16 residues. Germline V lookup: CDR1 MDHEN, CDR2 SYDVKM. V was trimmed by 3 bases and J by 7 bases, leaving 18 bases between them. Described time point: week 11, during vaccination. One vaccine dose held 300 ug of mutant IDH1 20-mer peptide and came with topical imiquimod. The donor cohort comprised cases of new WHO grade 3 or 4 IDH1-mutant, ATRX-lost astrocytoma. Notes on this clone: The antigen is unknown.

Some clones are missing from TCRdb's copy, which holds only in-frame ones; the method was immunoSEQ multiplex PCR. The sample holds around 26,000 clones, 55% to 75% seen once. The chain has TRBV28 and TRBJ1-4; TRBD1 is a possible D gene (6 bases). Material: peripheral blood mononuclear cells (PBMCs), obtained from a glioma patient whose treatment included an IDH1 peptide vaccine. The sequence derives from a man younger than 35 with glioma. Some clones in this sample may be carry-over from other donors' samples. CDR3 bases: TGTGCCAGCAGTTTGGCGAACAGGGTACAGCGTGAAAAACTGTTTTTT. It encodes CASSLANRVQREKLFF.